The clone carrying this T cell receptor beta chain came up many times. Its antigen is undetermined. The data belong to a study of T cells in Graves' hyperthyroidism and ophthalmopathy. The investigators amplified TCR beta CDR3 regions from RNA transcripts. When the TCR CDR3 underwent first-round RT-PCR, the HTBI primer set was used. TCRdb called the multiplex PCR reads again in MiXCR, with one record for every CDR3 protein. This repertoire shows approximately 420,000 distinct CDR3 sequences, about 15% found once; its top ten account for 30% to 35%. For the diagnoses, clinical symptoms, serum thyroxine and TRAb, thyroid ultrasound and orbital computed tomography were used. Germline CDR1 is MNHEY and CDR2 is SVGEGT. The V end lost 6 bases, the J end lost 1 base, and 12 bases lay between the germline ends. The CDR3 sequence is 14 residues long. Whole-study results and caveats: Most thyroid clonotypes with frequency above 0.001 were detected in blood.

The sequenced sample was blood. The rearrangement links TRBV6-2 or TRBV6-3 to TRBJ2-5, with a weak D call TRBD1 (5 bases). The sequence came from a woman in her twenties or thirties with Graves' hyperthyroidism. CDR3 bases: TGTGCCAGCAGCCTCAGGGTAACCCAAGAGACCCAGTACTTC. Its translation is CASSLRVTQETQYF.